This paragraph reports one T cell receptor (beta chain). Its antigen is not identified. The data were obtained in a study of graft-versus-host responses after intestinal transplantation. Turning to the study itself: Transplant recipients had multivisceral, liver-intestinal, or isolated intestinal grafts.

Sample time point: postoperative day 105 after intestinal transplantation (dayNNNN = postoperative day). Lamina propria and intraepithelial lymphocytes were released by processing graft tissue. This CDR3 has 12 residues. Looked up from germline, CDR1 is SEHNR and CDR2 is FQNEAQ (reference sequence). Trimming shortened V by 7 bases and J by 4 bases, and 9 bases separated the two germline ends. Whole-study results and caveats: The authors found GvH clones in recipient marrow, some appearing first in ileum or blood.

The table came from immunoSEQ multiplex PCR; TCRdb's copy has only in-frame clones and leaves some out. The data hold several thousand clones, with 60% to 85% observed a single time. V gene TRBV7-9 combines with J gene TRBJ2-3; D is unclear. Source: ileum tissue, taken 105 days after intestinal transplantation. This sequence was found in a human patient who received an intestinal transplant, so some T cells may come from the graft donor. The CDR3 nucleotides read TGTGCCAGCAAACCGACGGCAGATACGCAGTATTTT. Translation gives CASKPTADTQYF.